One sample yielded the 30 T cell receptor beta chains listed below, sequenced in a study of blood T cell repertoires in COVID-19. The repertoire was sequenced with immunoSEQ multiplex PCR; TCRdb's copy has only in-frame clones and lacks some. The sample consists of tens of thousands of clones, approximately 84% of them appearing once. Material for sequencing was peripheral blood. Receptor source: a human donor in a cohort sampled during active COVID-19.

The V call is TRBV15, the J call TRBJ1-6, with 7 bases matching TRBD1. With V trimmed by 0 bases and J by 9 bases, 2 bases remained unmatched. The CDR3 length is 14 residues. Germline V CDR1 and CDR2: LNHNV, YYDKDF (reference sequence). This chain's CDR3 is CATSRDEGASPLHF. The CDR3 region has the DNA TGTGCCACCAGCAGAGATGAGGGGGCTTCACCCCTCCACTTT. Together with reference TRBV15 and TRBJ1-6, the CDR3 gives the full variable domain: DAMVIQNPRYQVTQFGKPVTLSCSQTLNHNVMYWYQQKSSQAPKLLFHYYDKDFNNEADTPDNFQSRRPNTSFCFLDIRSPGLGDTAMYLCATSRDEGASPLHFGNGTRLTVT.

The V and J genes are TRBV5-1 and TRBJ1-1; 9 nucleotides match TRBD1. The V and J ends lost 1 base and 8 bases, in that order; junction bases with no gene match: 9. The CDR3 has 15 residues. Germline CDR1 reads SGHRS; CDR2 reads YFSETQ. CDR3 residues: CASSLTGGQGEEAFF. The CDR3 nucleotides read TGCGCCAGCAGCTTGACAGGGGGCCAGGGCGAGGAAGCTTTCTTT.

The rearrangement uses TRBV2 and TRBJ2-5, with 7 bases lining up with TRBD2. This CDR3 spans 17 amino acids. Germline loops: CDR1 SNHLY, CDR2 FYNNEI. V was clipped by 6 bases and J by 5 bases; unmatched bases: 18. In nucleotides, the CDR3 is TGTGCCAGCAGATTGAGCGGGGCCAAGGCGCCGGGGGAGACCCAGTACTTC. It is translated as CASRLSGAKAPGETQYF. Looking up the rest from reference TRBV2 and TRBJ2-5 gives the full variable domain: EPEVTQTPSHQVTQMGQEVILRCVPISNHLYFYWYRQILGQKVEFLVSFYNNEISEKSEIFDDQFSVERPDGSNFTLKIRSTKLEDSAMYFCASRLSGAKAPGETQYFGPGTRLLVL.

V usage is TRBV6-1 and J usage is TRBJ2-7, with D perhaps TRBD1 (5 bases). Germline V lookup: CDR1 MNHNS, CDR2 SASEGT. This CDR3 is built from 15 residues. V gave up 3 bases and J gave up 0 bases, with 12 bases separating them. CDR3 sequence reads: CASSDRPGHSYEQYF. CDR3 nucleotide sequence: TGTGCCAGCAGTGACCGCCCAGGGCACTCCTACGAGCAGTACTTC.

The J gene is TRBJ2-4, the V gene TRBV6-9; 7 bases fit TRBD1. Trimming took 2 bases from V and 0 from J; bases not matched to a gene: 4. Germline-derived CDR1 and CDR2 are MNHGY and SVAAGI. The CDR3 contains 16 residues. CDR3 protein: CASSYRDRLAKNIQYF. CDR3 bases: TGTGCCAGCAGTTATCGGGACAGACTAGCCAAAAACATTCAGTACTTC.

This clone came up once. The chain recombines TRBV11-1 with TRBJ2-2; TRBD1 agrees at 7 bases. The CDR3 extends over 15 amino acids. With 6 bases clipped from V and 2 bases from J, the junction kept 6 bases outside the gene matches. In germline, CDR1 is SGHAT, CDR2 FQDESV (reference sequence). CDR3 residues: CASRIGTDNTGELFF. In DNA, the CDR3 is TGTGCCAGCAGAATCGGGACAGATAACACCGGGGAGCTGTTTTTT.

The V call is TRBV11-2, the J call TRBJ1-4, with 7 bases identical to TRBD1. This CDR3 has 14 residues. In germline, CDR1 is SGHAT, CDR2 FQNNGV. J was trimmed by 8 bases and V by 6 bases; bases with no gene match: 9. The CDR3: CASRDRGGGEKLFF. The CDR3, as DNA: TGTGCCAGCAGGGACAGAGGGGGCGGAGAAAAACTGTTTTTT.

This clone appeared once. The chain carries TRBV7-2 and TRBJ1-5; D remains ambiguous. The CDR3 extends over 15 amino acids. V was trimmed by 1 base and J by 5 bases, leaving 12 bases between them. CDR1 and CDR2 from the germline V gene are SGHTA and FQGNSA. CDR3 in DNA: TGTGCCAGCAGCTTAGTGGCAGGATGGGATCAGCCCCAGCATTTT. Amino acids: CASSLVAGWDQPQHF.

The chain recombines TRBV7-2 with TRBJ2-2; weak D call: TRBD2 (7 bases). Germline-derived CDR1 and CDR2 are SGHTA and FQGNSA. The CDR3 loop spans 15 amino acids. The germline V and J ends were trimmed by 3 bases and 9 bases, with 17 bases remaining between them. The CDR3, as DNA: TGTGCCAGCAGCTTTTACGCCTCGGGGGGCAGGGAGCTGTTTTTT. Amino acid sequence: CASSFYASGGRELFF.

In DNA, the CDR3 is TGTGCCAGCAGCTTAGGTCAAGGGGAGGGGACGAACACTGAAGCTTTCTTT. Its translation is CASSLGQGEGTNTEAFF. The chain is built from TRBV7-2 and TRBJ1-1; perhaps TRBD1 as D (5 bases). Trimming left V 1 base short and J 1 base short, with 16 bases between. Germline CDR1 is SGHTA and CDR2 is FQGNSA. This CDR3 contains 17 residues.

This rearrangement joins TRBV30 to TRBJ2-1, with 7 positions matching TRBD1. The CDR3 is 15 residues long. J was trimmed by 1 base and V by 0 bases; bases with no gene match: 3. The germline V gene has CDR1 GTSNPN and CDR2 SVGIG (reference sequence). The CDR3 region is CAWSVRGTSYNEQFF. The CDR3 bases are TGTGCCTGGAGTGTCAGGGGGACGTCCTACAATGAGCAGTTCTTC. Based on the CDR3 plus reference TRBV30 and TRBJ2-1, the full variable domain is SQTIHQWPATLVQPVGSPLSLECTVEGTSNPNLYWYRQAAGRGLQLLFYSVGIGQISSEVPQNLSASRPQDRQFILSSKKLLLSDSGFYLCAWSVRGTSYNEQFFGPGTRLTVL.

The rearrangement joins TRBV7-8 to TRBJ2-7; 7 bases match TRBD2. There are 16 residues in the CDR3. The V segment lost 4 bases and the J segment 6 bases; nucleotides outside the gene matches: 15. The germline V gene encodes CDR1 SGHVS and CDR2 FQNEAQ. This CDR3 is CASSSPSAGTLAEQYF. Written as DNA, the CDR3 is TGTGCCAGCAGCTCTCCATCAGCGGGAACACTGGCCGAGCAGTACTTC.

The V and J genes are TRBV10-1 and TRBJ2-2; a weak D match, TRBD1 (5 bases). V lost 10 bases and J lost 0, with 18 bases in between. Germline CDR1 is WNHNN and CDR2 is SYGVQD (reference sequence). This CDR3 region has 16 residues. In DNA form, the CDR3 reads TGCGCCACCGCACGTGGGGCCGCCTCGAACACCGGGGAGCTGTTTTTT. Translating it yields CATARGAASNTGELFF.

V gene TRBV2 combines with J gene TRBJ2-7; TRBD2 is a possible D gene (6 bases). Per the germline V gene, CDR1 is SNHLY and CDR2 is FYNNEI. The length of the CDR3 is 17 residues. V was shortened by 6 bases and J by 0 bases, with 21 bases between the two germline ends. The CDR3 DNA is TGTGCCAGCAGCCCACCCCTAGCGATTGAGAGCTCCTACGAGCAGTACTTC. As protein: CASSPPLAIESSYEQYF.

The chain recombines TRBV6-6 with TRBJ1-1; 9 bases map to TRBD1. Trimming removed 7 bases from V and 1 base from J; junction bases left unmatched: 4. The CDR3 is 14 residues long. Germline V gene lookup returns CDR1 MNHNY and CDR2 SVGAGI (reference sequence). Here the CDR3 DNA reads TGTGCCAGCACAATGGACAGGGGGAACACTGAAGCTTTCTTT. It translates to CASTMDRGNTEAFF.

Turning to this clone: At one end the junction does not follow the germline gene, possibly because of a read error. The CDR3 region has the DNA TGTGCTAGCAGTCGGACTAGCGGGGAGCAAGAGACCCAGTACTTC. It specifies CASSRTSGEQETQYF. The rearrangement joins TRBV7-7 to TRBJ2-5; TRBD2 matches at 12 bases. The CDR3 length is 15 residues. CDR1 SSHAT and CDR2 FNYEAQ come from the germline V gene (reference sequence).

This chain connects TRBV10-3 to TRBJ1-2; D not certain. The CDR3 has 14 residues. CDR1 is ENHRY, CDR2 SYGVKD, per germline. V was cut by 0 bases and J by 9 bases, with 14 bases left in between. The CDR3 nucleotides are TGTGCCATCAGTGAGTCTCCGTCGACTTATCGCTACACCTTC. This translates into CAISESPSTYRYTF.

The chain links TRBV10-1 to TRBJ1-6, with a weak D call TRBD1 (6 bases). V lost 5 bases and J lost 13, with 15 bases in between. The CDR3 runs 13 residues. The germline gives CDR1 WNHNN, CDR2 SYGVQD (reference sequence). CDR3 protein: CASSPGHQLPLHF. The CDR3 nucleotides read TGCGCCAGCAGTCCGGGACATCAACTCCCCCTCCACTTT.

The J gene is TRBJ2-1, the V gene TRBV6-2 or TRBV6-3, with D maybe TRBD1 (6 bases). Germline assignment: CDR1 MNHEY and CDR2 SVGEGT. The CDR3 loop spans 16 amino acids. V was trimmed by 8 bases and J by 0 bases, leaving 17 bases between them. The CDR3 coding sequence is TGTGCCAGCGGCCCCCACAGGGCTAGCTCCTACAATGAGCAGTTCTTC. This translates into CASGPHRASSYNEQFF.

In DNA, the CDR3 is TGTGCCAGCAGCGGCCCAGATACGCAGTATTTT. Protein sequence: CASSGPDTQYF. The gene calls are TRBV5-6 and TRBJ2-3, with D unclear. The germline V and J ends were trimmed by 4 bases and 4 bases, with 4 bases remaining between them. Germline loops: CDR1 SGHDT, CDR2 YYEEEE. This CDR3 has 11 residues.

This chain connects TRBV25-1 to TRBJ1-1; D is ambiguous. CDR1 is MGHDK and CDR2 is SYGVNS in the germline V gene. The CDR3 sequence is 11 residues long. Trimming shortened V by 4 bases and J by 8 bases, and 8 bases separated the two germline ends. The CDR3 loop reads CASSGSREAFF. The DNA for the CDR3 is TGTGCCAGCAGTGGCTCCCGGGAAGCTTTCTTT.

The rearrangement uses TRBV25-1 and TRBJ2-1; TRBD2 agrees at 13 bases. The CDR3 extends over 18 amino acids. Germline V gene data show CDR1 as MGHDK and CDR2 as SYGVNS. Germline trimming cut 3 bases from V and 5 bases from J; bases unmatched to any gene: 10. This CDR3 is CASSEAPGTSGVNNEQFF. The CDR3 DNA reads as TGTGCCAGCAGTGAGGCCCCCGGGACTAGCGGGGTGAACAATGAGCAGTTCTTC.

The chain uses TRBV30 and TRBJ2-1, with TRBD2 identical over 9 bases. With V trimmed by 6 bases and J by 12 bases, 12 bases remained unmatched. CDR1 and CDR2 (germline): GTSNPN, SVGIG (reference sequence). There are 13 residues in the CDR3. CDR3 amino acids: CACLPPEAGGQFF. The CDR3 DNA is TGTGCCTGTCTACCACCCGAAGCGGGGGGGCAGTTCTTC.

This clone has only a few counts. The genes are TRBV7-2 and TRBJ2-1; 16 bases align to TRBD2. From germline, CDR1 is SGHTA and CDR2 FQGNSA. The V gene end was trimmed by 4 bases and the J gene end by 7 bases; junction bases not matched to a gene: 10. The CDR3 loop spans 18 amino acids. The CDR3 is CASSSTGLAGGPGNEQFF. The CDR3 DNA reads TGTGCCAGCAGCTCAACGGGACTAGCGGGGGGGCCAGGGAATGAGCAGTTCTTC. The whole variable domain, filled in from reference TRBV7-2 and TRBJ2-1, reads GAGVSQSPSNKVTEKGKDVELRCDPISGHTALYWYRQSLGQGLEFLIYFQGNSAPDKSGLPSDRFSAERTGGSVSTLTIQRTQQEDSAVYLCASSSTGLAGGPGNEQFFGPGTRLTVL.

The rearrangement uses TRBV11-2 and TRBJ2-7; weak D call: TRBD2 (6 bases). Germline assignment: CDR1 SGHAT and CDR2 FQNNGV. Trimming took off 8 bases at V and 5 bases at J, with 7 bases between the two ends. The CDR3 covers 10 residues. CDR3 amino acids: CASGRNEQYF. The CDR3 DNA reads as TGTGCCAGCGGGAGGAACGAGCAGTACTTC.

The CDR3 here is CASKTSGTVALPLHF. Here the CDR3 DNA reads TGTGCCAGTAAAACCTCCGGGACAGTGGCGCTACCCCTCCACTTT. The rearrangement uses TRBV19 and TRBJ1-6, with 7 bases matching TRBD1. The CDR3 totals 15 residues. With V trimmed by 7 bases and J by 12 bases, 15 bases remained unmatched. Germline CDR1 is LNHDA and CDR2 is SQIVND (reference sequence).

The rearrangement links TRBV7-6 to TRBJ2-1; 8 bases fit TRBD1. V gave up 5 bases and J gave up 4 bases; unmatched junction bases: 1. CDR3 size: 13 residues. CDR1 and CDR2 (germline): SGHVS, FNYEAQ. This CDR3 is CASSGTGYNEQFF. The DNA for the CDR3 is TGTGCCAGCAGCGGGACAGGATACAATGAGCAGTTCTTC.

V usage is TRBV27 and J usage is TRBJ2-3; 10 bases match TRBD2. V lost 4 bases to trimming and J lost 6 bases; unmatched junction nucleotides: 4. There are 14 residues in the CDR3. The germline V gene encodes CDR1 MNHEY and CDR2 SMNVEV (reference sequence). CDR3 nucleotides: TGTGCCAGCAGTTCTAGCGGGAGTTTCGATACGCAGTATTTT. Translation gives CASSSSGSFDTQYF.

This clone has only one observation. V and J are TRBV7-8 and TRBJ1-5, with a weak D call TRBD1 (6 bases). Germline V gene data show CDR1 as SGHVS and CDR2 as FQNEAQ. V shed 2 bases and J shed 4 bases, with 21 bases lying between them. The CDR3 covers 18 residues. The DNA of the CDR3 is TGTGCCAGCAGCTTACGCCCCGGGGGGGCCGGGGAAAATCAGCCCCAGCATTTT. It translates to CASSLRPGGAGENQPQHF.

This chain links TRBV4-3 with TRBJ1-1; D ambiguous. The V end was cut by 0 bases, the J end by 0 bases, with 14 bases between. This CDR3 contains 17 residues. Per germline, CDR1 LGHNA and CDR2 YSLEER. The chain's CDR3 is CASSQDLVRRVNTEAFF. For the CDR3, the DNA is TGCGCCAGCAGCCAAGATCTGGTCCGGAGGGTGAACACTGAAGCTTTCTTT.